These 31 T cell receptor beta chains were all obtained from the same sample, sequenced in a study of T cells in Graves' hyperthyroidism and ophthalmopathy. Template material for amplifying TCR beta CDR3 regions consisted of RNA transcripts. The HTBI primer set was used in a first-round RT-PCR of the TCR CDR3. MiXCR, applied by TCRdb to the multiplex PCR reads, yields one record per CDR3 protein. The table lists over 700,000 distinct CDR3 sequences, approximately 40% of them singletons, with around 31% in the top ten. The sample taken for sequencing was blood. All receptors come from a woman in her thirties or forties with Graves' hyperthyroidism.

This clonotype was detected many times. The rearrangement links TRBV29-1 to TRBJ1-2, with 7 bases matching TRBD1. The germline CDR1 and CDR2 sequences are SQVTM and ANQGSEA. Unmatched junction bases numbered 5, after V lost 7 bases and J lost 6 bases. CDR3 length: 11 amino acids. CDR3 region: CSGSGGDGYTF. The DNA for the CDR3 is TGCAGCGGGTCAGGGGGGGATGGCTACACCTTC.

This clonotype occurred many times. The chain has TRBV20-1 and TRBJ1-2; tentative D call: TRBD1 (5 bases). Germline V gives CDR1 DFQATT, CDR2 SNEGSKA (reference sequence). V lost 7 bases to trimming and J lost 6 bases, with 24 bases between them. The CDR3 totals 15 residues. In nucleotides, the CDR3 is TGCAGTGTCCCAAGCCGCAGGGCGGAGATCCATGGCTACACCTTC. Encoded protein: CSVPSRRAEIHGYTF.

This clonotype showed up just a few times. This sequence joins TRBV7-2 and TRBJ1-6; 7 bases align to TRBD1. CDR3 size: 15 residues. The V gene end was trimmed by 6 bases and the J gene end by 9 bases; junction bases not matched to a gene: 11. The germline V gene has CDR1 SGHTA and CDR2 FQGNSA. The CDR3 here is CASRFYRGEGSPLHF. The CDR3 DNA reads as TGTGCCAGCAGGTTCTACAGGGGAGAGGGTTCACCCCTCCACTTT.

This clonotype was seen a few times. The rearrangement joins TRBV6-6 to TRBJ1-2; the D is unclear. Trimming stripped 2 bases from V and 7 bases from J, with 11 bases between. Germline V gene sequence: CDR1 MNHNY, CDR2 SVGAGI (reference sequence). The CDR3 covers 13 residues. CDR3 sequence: CASSYDTGIGYTF. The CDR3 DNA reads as TGTGCCAGCAGTTACGATACGGGTATTGGCTACACCTTC.

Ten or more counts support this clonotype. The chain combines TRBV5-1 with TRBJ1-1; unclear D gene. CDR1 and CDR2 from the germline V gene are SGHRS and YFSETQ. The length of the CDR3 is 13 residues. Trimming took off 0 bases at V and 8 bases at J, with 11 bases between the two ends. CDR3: CASSLVTGLEAFF. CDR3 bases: TGCGCCAGCAGCTTGGTCACTGGCCTGGAAGCTTTCTTT.

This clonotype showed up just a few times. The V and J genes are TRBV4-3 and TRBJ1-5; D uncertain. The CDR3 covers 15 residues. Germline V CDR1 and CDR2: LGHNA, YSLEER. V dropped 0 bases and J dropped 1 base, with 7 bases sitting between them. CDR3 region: CASSQDGLSNQPQHF. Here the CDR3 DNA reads TGCGCCAGCAGCCAAGATGGGTTGAGCAATCAGCCCCAGCATTTT.

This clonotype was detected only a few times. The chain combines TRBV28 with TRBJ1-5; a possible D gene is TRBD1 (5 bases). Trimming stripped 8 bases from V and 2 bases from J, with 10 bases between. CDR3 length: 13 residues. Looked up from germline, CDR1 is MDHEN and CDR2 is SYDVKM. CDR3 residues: CASVGGGNQPQHF. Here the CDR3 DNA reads TGTGCCAGCGTGGGGGGAGGCAATCAGCCCCAGCATTTT.

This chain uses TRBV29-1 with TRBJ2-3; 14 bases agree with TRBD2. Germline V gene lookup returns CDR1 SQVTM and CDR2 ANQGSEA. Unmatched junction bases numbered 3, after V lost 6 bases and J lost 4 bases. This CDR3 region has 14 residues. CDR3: CSVGLAGEADTQYF. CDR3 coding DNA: TGCAGCGTGGGACTAGCGGGAGAGGCAGATACGCAGTATTTT.

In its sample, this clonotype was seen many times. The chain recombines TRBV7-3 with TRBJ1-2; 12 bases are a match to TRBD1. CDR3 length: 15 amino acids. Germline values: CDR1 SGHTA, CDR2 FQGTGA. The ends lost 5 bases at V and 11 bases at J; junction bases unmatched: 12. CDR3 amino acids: CASSPPSGQGASYTF. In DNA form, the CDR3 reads TGTGCCAGCAGCCCTCCATCGGGACAGGGGGCCTCATACACCTTC.

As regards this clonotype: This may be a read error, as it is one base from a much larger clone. The CDR3 loop reads CASSITDDTEAFF. The CDR3 coding sequence is TGTGCCAGTAGTATCACGGATGACACTGAAGCTTTCTTT. V gene TRBV19 combines with J gene TRBJ1-1; D call uncertain. V was trimmed by 3 bases and J by 3 bases, leaving 8 bases between them. Germline values: CDR1 LNHDA, CDR2 SQIVND (reference sequence). There are 13 residues in the CDR3.

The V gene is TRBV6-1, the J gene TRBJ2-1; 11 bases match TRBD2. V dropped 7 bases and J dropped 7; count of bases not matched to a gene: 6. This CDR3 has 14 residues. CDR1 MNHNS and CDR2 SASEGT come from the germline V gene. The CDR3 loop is CASTLAGGRNEQFF. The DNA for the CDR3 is TGTGCCAGCACGCTAGCGGGAGGTAGGAATGAGCAGTTCTTC.

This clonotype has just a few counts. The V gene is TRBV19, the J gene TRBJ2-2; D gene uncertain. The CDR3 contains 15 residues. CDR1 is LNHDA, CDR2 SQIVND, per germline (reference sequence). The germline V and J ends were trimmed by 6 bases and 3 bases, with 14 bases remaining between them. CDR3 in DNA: TGTGCCAGTAGGTCACTTCGGAGAGACACCGGGGAGCTGTTTTTT. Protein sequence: CASRSLRRDTGELFF. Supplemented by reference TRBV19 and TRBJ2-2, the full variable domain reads DGGITQSPKYLFRKEGQNVTLSCEQNLNHDAMYWYRQDPGQGLRLIYYSQIVNDFQKGDIAEGYSVSREKKESFPLTVTSAQKNPTAFYLCASRSLRRDTGELFFGEGSRLTVL.

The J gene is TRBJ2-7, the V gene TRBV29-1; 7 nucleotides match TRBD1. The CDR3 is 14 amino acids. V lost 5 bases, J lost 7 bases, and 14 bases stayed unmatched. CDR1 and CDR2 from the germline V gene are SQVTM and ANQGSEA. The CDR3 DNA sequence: TGCAGCGTTTCGACCGGGACAGCCGCCGGAGAGCAGTACTTC. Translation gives CSVSTGTAAGEQYF.

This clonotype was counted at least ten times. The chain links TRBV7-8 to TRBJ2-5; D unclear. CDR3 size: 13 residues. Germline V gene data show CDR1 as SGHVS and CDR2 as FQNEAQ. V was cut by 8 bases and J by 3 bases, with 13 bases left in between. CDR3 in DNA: TGTGCCAGCGCTCGGAGTAGGGAAGAGACCCAGTACTTC. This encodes CASARSREETQYF.

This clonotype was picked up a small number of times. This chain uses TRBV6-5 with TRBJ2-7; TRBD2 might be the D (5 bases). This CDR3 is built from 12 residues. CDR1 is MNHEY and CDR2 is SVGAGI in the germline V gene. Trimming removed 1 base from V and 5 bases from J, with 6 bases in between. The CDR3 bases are TGTGCCAGCAGTTACTTCGGGGACGAGCAGTACTTC. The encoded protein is CASSYFGDEQYF.

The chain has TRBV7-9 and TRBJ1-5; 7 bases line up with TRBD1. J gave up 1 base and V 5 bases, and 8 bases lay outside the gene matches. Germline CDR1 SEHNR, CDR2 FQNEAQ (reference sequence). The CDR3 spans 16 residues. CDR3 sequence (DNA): TGTGCCAGCAGCCCGCACAGGGGTGAGAGCAATCAGCCCCAGCATTTT. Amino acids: CASSPHRGESNQPQHF.

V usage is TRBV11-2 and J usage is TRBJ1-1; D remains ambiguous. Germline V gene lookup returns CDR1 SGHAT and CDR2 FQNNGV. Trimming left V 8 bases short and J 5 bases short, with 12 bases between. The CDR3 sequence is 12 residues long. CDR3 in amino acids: CASLVGGTEAFF. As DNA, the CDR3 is TGTGCCAGCCTTGTGGGTGGGACTGAAGCTTTCTTT.

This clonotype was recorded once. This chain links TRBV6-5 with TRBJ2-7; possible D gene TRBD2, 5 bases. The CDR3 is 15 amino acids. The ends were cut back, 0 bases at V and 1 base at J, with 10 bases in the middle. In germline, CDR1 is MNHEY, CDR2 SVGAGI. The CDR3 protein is CASSYSSQRSYEQYF. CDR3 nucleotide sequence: TGTGCCAGCAGTTACTCGTCTCAGCGGTCCTACGAGCAGTACTTC.

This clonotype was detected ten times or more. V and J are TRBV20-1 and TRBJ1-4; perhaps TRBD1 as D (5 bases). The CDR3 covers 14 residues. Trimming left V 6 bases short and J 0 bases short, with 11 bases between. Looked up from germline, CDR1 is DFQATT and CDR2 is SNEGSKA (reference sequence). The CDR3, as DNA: TGCAGTGCGGGAAGACAGTCAACTAATGAAAAACTGTTTTTT. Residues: CSAGRQSTNEKLFF.

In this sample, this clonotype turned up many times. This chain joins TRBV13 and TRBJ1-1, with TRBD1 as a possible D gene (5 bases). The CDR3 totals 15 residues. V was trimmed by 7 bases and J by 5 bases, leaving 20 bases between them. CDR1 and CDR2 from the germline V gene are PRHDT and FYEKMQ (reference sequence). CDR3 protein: CASTPVVGAGTEAFF. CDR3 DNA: TGTGCCAGCACCCCCGTCGTAGGGGCAGGGACTGAAGCTTTCTTT.

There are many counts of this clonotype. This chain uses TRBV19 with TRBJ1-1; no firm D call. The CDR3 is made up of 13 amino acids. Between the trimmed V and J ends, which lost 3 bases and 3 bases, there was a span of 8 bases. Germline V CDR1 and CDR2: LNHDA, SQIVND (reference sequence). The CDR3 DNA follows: TGTGCCAGTAGTATGCCCCCCCACACTGAAGCTTTCTTT. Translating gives CASSMPPHTEAFF.

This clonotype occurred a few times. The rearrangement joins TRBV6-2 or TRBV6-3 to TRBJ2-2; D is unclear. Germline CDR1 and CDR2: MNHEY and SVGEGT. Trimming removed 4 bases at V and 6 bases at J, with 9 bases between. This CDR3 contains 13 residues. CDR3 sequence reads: CASSSLHAGELFF. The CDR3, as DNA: TGTGCCAGCAGTTCCCTTCATGCCGGGGAGCTGTTTTTT.

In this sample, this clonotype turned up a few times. The CDR3 DNA is TGTGCCAGCAGCCGAAGGGGACCTAACTATGGCTACACCTTC. This gives the protein CASSRRGPNYGYTF. The V gene is TRBV9, the J gene TRBJ1-2; tentative D call: TRBD1 (5 bases). Per the germline V gene, CDR1 is SGDLS and CDR2 is YYNGEE. CDR3 length: 14 amino acids. V was shortened by 4 bases and J by 0 bases, with 10 bases between the two germline ends.

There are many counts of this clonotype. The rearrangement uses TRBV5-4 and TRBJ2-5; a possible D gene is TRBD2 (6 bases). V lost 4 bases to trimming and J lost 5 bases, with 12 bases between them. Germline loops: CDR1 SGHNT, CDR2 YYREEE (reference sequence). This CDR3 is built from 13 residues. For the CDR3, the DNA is TGTGCCAGCAGCCCGGCGGGGTATGAGACCCAGTACTTC. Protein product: CASSPAGYETQYF.

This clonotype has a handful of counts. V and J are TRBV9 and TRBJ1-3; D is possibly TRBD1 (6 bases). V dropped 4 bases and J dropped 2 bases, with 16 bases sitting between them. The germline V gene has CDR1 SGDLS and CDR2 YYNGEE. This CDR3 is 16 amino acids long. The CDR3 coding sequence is TGTGCCAGCAGCCCCGATGGACAGCTGACTGGAAACACCATATATTTT. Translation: CASSPDGQLTGNTIYF.

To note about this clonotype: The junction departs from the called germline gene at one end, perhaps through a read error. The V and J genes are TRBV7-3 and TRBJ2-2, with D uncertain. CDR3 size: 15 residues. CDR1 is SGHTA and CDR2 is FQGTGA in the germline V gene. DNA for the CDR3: TGCGCCAGCAGCCATGGGCCCCGAAACACCGGGGAGCTGTTTTTT. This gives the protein CASSHGPRNTGELFF.

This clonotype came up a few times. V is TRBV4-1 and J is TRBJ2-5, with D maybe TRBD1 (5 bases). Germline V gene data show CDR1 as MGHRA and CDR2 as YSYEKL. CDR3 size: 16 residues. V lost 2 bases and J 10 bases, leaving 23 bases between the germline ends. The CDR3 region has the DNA TGCGCCAGCAGCCAACCGACTGAAGACAGAACCATGAGCCAGTACTTC. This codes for CASSQPTEDRTMSQYF.

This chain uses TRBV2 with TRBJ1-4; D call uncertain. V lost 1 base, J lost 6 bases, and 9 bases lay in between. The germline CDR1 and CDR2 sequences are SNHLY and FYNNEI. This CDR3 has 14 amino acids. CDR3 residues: CASSEGVVYEKLFF. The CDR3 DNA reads TGTGCCAGCAGTGAAGGTGTTGTCTATGAAAAACTGTTTTTT.

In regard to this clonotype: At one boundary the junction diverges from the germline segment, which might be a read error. The CDR3 sequence: CASSQDLGPTLTGAKNTVAFF. DNA for the CDR3: TGCGCCAGCAGCCAAGATCTGGGGCCGACCTTGACCGGGGCCAAGAACACTGTAGCTTTCTTT. This chain uses TRBV10-2 with TRBJ1-1; a possible D gene is TRBD1 (5 bases). The CDR3 is 21 amino acids. From germline, CDR1 is WSHSY and CDR2 SAAADI.

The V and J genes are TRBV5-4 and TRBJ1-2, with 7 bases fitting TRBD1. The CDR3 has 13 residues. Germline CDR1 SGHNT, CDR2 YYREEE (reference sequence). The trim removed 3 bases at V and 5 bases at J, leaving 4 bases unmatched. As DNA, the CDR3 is TGTGCCAGCAGCTCGGGGGGACAGTATGGCTACACCTTC. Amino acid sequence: CASSSGGQYGYTF.

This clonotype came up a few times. CDR3 coding DNA: TGTGCCAGCAGCTTAGATGGGGGTTTCATGAATTCACCCCTCCACTTT. Translation gives CASSLDGGFMNSPLHF. V is TRBV7-9 and J is TRBJ1-6, with D possibly being TRBD1 (5 bases). The CDR3 runs 16 residues. Germline CDR1 is SEHNR and CDR2 is FQNEAQ (reference sequence). V gave up 1 base and J gave up 7 bases, with 14 bases separating them.